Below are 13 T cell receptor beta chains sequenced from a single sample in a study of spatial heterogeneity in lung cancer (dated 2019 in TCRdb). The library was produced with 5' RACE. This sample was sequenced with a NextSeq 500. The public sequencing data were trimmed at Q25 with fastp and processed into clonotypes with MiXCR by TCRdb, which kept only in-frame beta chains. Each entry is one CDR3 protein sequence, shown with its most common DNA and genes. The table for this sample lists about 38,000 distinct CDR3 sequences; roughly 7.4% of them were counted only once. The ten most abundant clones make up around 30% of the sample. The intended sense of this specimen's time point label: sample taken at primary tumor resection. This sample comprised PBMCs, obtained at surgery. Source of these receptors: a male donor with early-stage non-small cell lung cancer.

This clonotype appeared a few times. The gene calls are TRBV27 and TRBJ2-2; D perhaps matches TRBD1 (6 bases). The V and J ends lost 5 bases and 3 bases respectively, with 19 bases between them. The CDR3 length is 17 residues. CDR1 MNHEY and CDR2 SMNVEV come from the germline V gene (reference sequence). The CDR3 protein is CASSPGVGADHTGELFF. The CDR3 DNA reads TGTGCCAGCAGTCCAGGGGTGGGAGCGGACCACACCGGGGAGCTGTTTTTT.

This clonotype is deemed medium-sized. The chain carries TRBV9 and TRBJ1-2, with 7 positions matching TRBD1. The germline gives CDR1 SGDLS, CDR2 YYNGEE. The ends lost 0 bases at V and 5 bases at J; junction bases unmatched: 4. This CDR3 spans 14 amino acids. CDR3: CASSVENRGYGYTF. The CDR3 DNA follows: TGTGCCAGCAGCGTAGAGAACAGGGGTTATGGCTACACCTTC.

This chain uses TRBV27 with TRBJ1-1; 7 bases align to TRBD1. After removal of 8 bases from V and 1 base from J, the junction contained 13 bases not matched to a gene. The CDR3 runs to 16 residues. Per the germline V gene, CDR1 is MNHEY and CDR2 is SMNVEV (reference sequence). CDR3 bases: TGTGCCAGCCGCTCGGCAGGGGGGCGAACGAACACTGAAGCTTTCTTT. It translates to CASRSAGGRTNTEAFF.

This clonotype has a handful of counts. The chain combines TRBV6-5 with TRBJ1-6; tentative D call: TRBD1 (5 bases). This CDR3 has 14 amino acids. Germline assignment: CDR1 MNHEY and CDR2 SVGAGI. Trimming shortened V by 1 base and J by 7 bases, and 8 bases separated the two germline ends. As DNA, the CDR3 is TGTGCCAGCAGTTACTGGGACCTCAATTCACCCCTCCACTTT. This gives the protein CASSYWDLNSPLHF.

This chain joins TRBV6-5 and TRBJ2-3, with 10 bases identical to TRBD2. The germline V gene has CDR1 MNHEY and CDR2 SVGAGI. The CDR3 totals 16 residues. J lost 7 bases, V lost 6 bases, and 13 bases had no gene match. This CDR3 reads CASREESGRGPYTQYF. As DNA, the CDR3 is TGTGCCAGCAGAGAAGAGAGCGGGAGGGGTCCCTATACGCAGTATTTT.

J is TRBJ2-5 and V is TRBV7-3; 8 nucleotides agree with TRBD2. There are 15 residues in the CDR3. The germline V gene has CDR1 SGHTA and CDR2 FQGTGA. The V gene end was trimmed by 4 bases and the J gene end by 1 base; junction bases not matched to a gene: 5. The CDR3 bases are TGTGCCAGCAGCTCCGGGACTAGAGGCCAAGAGACCCAGTACTTC. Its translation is CASSSGTRGQETQYF. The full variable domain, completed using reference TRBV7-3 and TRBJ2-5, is GAGVSQTPSNKVTEKGKYVELRCDPISGHTALYWYRQSLGQGPEFLIYFQGTGAADDSGLPNDRFFAVRPEGSVSTLKIQRTERGDSAVYLCASSSGTRGQETQYFGPGTRLLVL.

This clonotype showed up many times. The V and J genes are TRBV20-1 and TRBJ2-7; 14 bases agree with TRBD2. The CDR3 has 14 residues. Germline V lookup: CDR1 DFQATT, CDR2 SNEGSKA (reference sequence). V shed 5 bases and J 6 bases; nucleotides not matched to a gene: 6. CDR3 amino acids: CSASTSGGASEQYF. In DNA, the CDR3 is TGCAGTGCTTCGACTAGCGGGGGGGCGAGCGAGCAGTACTTC.

CDR3 protein: CASSVTAESNQPQHF. Written as DNA, the CDR3 is TGTGCCAGCAGTGTGACAGCGGAGAGCAATCAGCCCCAGCATTTT. This chain connects TRBV2 to TRBJ1-5, with TRBD1 as a possible D gene (5 bases). CDR3 size: 15 residues. Germline CDR1 reads SNHLY; CDR2 reads FYNNEI. V lost 4 bases and J 1 base, leaving 11 bases between the germline ends. The full variable domain, its missing parts supplied by reference TRBV2 and TRBJ1-5, is EPEVTQTPSHQVTQMGQEVILRCVPISNHLYFYWYRQILGQKVEFLVSFYNNEISEKSEIFDDQFSVERPDGSNFTLKIRSTKLEDSAMYFCASSVTAESNQPQHFGDGTRLSIL.

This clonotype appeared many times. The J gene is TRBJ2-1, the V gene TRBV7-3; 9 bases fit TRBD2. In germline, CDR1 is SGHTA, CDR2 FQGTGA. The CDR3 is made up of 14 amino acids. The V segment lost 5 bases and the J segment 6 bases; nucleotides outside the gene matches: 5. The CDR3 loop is CASSHSGSSNEQFF. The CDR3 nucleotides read TGTGCCAGCAGCCATAGCGGGAGTTCCAATGAGCAGTTCTTC.

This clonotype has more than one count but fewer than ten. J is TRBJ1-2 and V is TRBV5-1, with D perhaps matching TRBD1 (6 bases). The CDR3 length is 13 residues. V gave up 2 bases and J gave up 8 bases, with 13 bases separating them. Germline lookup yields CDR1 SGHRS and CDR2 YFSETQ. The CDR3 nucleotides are TGCGCCAGCAGCTTCGACACAGGACAGGGCTACACCTTC. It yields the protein CASSFDTGQGYTF.

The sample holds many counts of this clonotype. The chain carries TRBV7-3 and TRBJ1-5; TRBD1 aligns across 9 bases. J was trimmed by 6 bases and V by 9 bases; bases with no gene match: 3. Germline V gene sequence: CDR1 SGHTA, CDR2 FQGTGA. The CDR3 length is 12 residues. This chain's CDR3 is CARQGACQPQHF. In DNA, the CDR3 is TGTGCCAGACAGGGGGCCTGTCAGCCCCAGCATTTT.

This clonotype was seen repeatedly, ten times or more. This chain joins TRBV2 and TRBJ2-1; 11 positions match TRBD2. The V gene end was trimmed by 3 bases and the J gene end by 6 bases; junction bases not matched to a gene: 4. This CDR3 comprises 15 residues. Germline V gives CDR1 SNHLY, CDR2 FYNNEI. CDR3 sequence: CASSEASGRFNEQFF. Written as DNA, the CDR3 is TGTGCCAGCAGTGAGGCTAGCGGGAGGTTCAATGAGCAGTTCTTC. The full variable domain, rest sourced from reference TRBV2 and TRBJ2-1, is EPEVTQTPSHQVTQMGQEVILRCVPISNHLYFYWYRQILGQKVEFLVSFYNNEISEKSEIFDDQFSVERPDGSNFTLKIRSTKLEDSAMYFCASSEASGRFNEQFFGPGTRLTVL.

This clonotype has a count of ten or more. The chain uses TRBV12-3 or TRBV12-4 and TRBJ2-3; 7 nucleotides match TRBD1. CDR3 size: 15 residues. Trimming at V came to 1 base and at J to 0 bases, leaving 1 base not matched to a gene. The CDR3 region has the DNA TGTGCCAGCAGTTTAGGGACAGGAAGCACAGATACGCAGTATTTT. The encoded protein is CASSLGTGSTDTQYF.